The T cell receptor (beta chain) under discussion was sequenced for a study of shared clonotypes between healthy human individuals. Study-level points and caveats: Investigators collected only blood, and repertoires in tissues likely differ. Relative to memory subsets, naive subsets generally showed larger estimated richness. Across a handful of donors, naive CD4 shared around 5%, naive CD8 about 3.2%, memory CD4 2.3%, memory CD8 about 0.4%.

Germline V gene lookup returns CDR1 SGDLS and CDR2 YYNGEE. The CDR3 contains 16 residues. V lost 4 bases, J lost 0 bases, and 4 bases stayed unmatched. Measured with immunoSEQ multiplex PCR; TCRdb has only the in-frame clones, and not every one. This table holds about 2.3 million clones, 85% to 95% found once. On this clone itself: What it binds is not known.

Splitting of CD4+ cells produced CD45RA+ naive and CD45RA-negative memory subsets. Sequences were obtained from naive CD4+ T cells from PBMCs. The subset here: CD45RA+ positively selected. This receptor was obtained from a young man in good health. Some clones in this sample may be carry-over from other donors' samples. The chain has TRBV9 and TRBJ2-7; 13 nucleotides agree with TRBD2. The DNA for the CDR3 is TGTGCCAGCAGCTCGGGACTAGCGGGGAGCTCCTACGAGCAGTACTTC. Amino acid sequence: CASSSGLAGSSYEQYF.